These T cell receptor beta chains were read from a single sample in a study of molecular identifiers for immune sequencing clone quantification. TCRdb reanalysed the PCR reads using MiXCR and keeps one entry per CDR3 protein. Here the sample spans under 600,000 distinct CDR3 sequences, roughly 24% being singletons. Sequencing used naive CD8+ T cells from blood, with Jurkat cell RNA spiked in. The receptors here all came from a human donor in good health. Some libraries in this study had Jurkat cell RNA spiked in. The conserved cysteine and the conserved F or W are not part of the CDR3 here.

V: TRBV29-1; CDR3: SVEWANTGELF
V: TRBV4-3; CDR3: ASSQDFRGGSYEQY
V: TRBV4-3; CDR3: ASSQDRSAGNTIY
V: TRBV20-1; CDR3: SAVGGLAGDTDTQY
V: TRBV29-1; CDR3: SGTGEHYGYT
V: TRBV5-1; CDR3: ASSSGQTPPYEQY
V: TRBV12-3/TRBV12-4; CDR3: ASSFRGQVDTQY
V: TRBV3-1; CDR3: ASSQRDNTGELF
V: TRBV27; CDR3: ASMAGARHEQY
V: TRBV7-2; CDR3: ASSLNPAHYGYT
V: TRBV5-1; CDR3: ASSSPGHLYEQY